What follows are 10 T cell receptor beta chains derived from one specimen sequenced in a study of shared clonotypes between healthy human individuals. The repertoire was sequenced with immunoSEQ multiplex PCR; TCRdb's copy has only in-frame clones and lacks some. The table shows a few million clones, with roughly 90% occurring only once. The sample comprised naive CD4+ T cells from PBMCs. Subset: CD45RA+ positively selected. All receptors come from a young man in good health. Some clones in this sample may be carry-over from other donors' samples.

CDR3 region: CASSFGSGRGNIQYF. The CDR3 DNA sequence: TGTGCCAGCAGCTTCGGTAGTGGGAGGGGAAACATTCAGTACTTC. J is TRBJ2-4 and V is TRBV7-2, with TRBD2 matching 7 bases. The CDR3 runs 15 residues. The V and J ends lost 3 bases and 6 bases, in that order; junction bases with no gene match: 8. Germline loops: CDR1 SGHTA, CDR2 FQGNSA.

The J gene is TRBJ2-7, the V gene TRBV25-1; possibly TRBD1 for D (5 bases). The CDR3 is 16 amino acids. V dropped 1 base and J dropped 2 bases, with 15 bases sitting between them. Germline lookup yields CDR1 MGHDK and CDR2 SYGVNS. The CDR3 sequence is CASSELGARGTYEQYF. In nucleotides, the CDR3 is TGTGCCAGCAGTGAATTAGGGGCTAGGGGAACCTACGAGCAGTACTTC.

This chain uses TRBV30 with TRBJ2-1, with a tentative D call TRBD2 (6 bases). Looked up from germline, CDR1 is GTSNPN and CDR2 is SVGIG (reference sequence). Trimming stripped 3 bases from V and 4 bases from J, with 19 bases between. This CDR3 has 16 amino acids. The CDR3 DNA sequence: TGTGCCTGGAGCCCAGGTGGAGCGGAGGGTTACAATGAGCAGTTCTTC. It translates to CAWSPGGAEGYNEQFF.

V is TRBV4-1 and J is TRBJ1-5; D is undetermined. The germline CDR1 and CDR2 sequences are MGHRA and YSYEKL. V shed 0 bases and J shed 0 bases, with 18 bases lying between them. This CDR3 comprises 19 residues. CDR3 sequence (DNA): TGCGCCAGCAGCCAAGATAAGAGACAACGAAAATATAGCAATCAGCCCCAGCATTTT. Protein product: CASSQDKRQRKYSNQPQHF.

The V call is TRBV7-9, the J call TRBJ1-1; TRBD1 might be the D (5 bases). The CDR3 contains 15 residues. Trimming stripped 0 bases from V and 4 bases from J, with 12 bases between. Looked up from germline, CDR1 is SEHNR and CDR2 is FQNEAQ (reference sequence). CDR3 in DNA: TGTGCCAGCAGCTTAGCGCTAACAGGACCCACTGAAGCTTTCTTT. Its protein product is CASSLALTGPTEAFF.

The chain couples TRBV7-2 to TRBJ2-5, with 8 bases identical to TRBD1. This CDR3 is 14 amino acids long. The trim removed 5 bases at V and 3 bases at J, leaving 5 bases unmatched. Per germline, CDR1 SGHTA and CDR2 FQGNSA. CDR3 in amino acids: CASSIRDRKETQYF. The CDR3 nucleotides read TGTGCCAGCAGCATCAGGGACAGGAAAGAGACCCAGTACTTC.

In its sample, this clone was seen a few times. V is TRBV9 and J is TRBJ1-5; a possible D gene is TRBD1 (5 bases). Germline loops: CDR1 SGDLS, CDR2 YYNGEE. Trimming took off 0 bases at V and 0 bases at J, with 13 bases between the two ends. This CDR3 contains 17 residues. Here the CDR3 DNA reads TGTGCCAGCAGCGTAGAGCAGGGTCATAATAGCAATCAGCCCCAGCATTTT. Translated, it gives CASSVEQGHNSNQPQHF.

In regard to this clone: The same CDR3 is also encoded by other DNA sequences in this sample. This CDR3 reads CASSRLAGTDTQYF. The CDR3 DNA reads as TGTGCCAGCAGCCGACTAGCAGGCACAGATACGCAGTATTTT. This chain links TRBV7-9 with TRBJ2-3, with 7 nucleotides matching TRBD2. CDR1 is SEHNR, CDR2 FQNEAQ, per germline (reference sequence). Trimming at V came to 5 bases and at J to 1 base, leaving 3 bases not matched to a gene. This CDR3 comprises 14 residues. The variable domain in full, completed from reference TRBV7-9 and TRBJ2-3, reads DTGVSQNPRHKITKRGQNVTFRCDPISEHNRLYWYRQTLGQGPEFLTYFQNEAQLEKSRLLSDRFSAERPKGSFSTLEIQRTEQGDSAMYLCASSRLAGTDTQYFGPGTRLTVL.

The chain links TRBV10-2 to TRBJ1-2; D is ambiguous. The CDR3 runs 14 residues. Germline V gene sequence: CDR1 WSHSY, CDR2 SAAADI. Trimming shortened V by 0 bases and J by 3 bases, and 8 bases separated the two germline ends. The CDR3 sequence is CASSESRNYYGYTF. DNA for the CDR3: TGCGCCAGCAGTGAGTCTAGGAATTACTATGGCTACACCTTC.

The DNA of the CDR3 is TGTGCCAGCAGACAGGGCTGGGGGACTAGCGGGTTAGGTAATGAGCAGTTCTTC. It specifies CASRQGWGTSGLGNEQFF. V gene TRBV7-9 combines with J gene TRBJ2-1; 12 bases map to TRBD2. This CDR3 contains 18 residues. Trimming cost V 6 bases and J 7 bases; bases outside gene matches: 16. The germline CDR1 and CDR2 sequences are SEHNR and FQNEAQ (reference sequence). Together with reference TRBV7-9 and TRBJ2-1, the CDR3 gives the full variable domain: DTGVSQNPRHKITKRGQNVTFRCDPISEHNRLYWYRQTLGQGPEFLTYFQNEAQLEKSRLLSDRFSAERPKGSFSTLEIQRTEQGDSAMYLCASRQGWGTSGLGNEQFFGPGTRLTVL.